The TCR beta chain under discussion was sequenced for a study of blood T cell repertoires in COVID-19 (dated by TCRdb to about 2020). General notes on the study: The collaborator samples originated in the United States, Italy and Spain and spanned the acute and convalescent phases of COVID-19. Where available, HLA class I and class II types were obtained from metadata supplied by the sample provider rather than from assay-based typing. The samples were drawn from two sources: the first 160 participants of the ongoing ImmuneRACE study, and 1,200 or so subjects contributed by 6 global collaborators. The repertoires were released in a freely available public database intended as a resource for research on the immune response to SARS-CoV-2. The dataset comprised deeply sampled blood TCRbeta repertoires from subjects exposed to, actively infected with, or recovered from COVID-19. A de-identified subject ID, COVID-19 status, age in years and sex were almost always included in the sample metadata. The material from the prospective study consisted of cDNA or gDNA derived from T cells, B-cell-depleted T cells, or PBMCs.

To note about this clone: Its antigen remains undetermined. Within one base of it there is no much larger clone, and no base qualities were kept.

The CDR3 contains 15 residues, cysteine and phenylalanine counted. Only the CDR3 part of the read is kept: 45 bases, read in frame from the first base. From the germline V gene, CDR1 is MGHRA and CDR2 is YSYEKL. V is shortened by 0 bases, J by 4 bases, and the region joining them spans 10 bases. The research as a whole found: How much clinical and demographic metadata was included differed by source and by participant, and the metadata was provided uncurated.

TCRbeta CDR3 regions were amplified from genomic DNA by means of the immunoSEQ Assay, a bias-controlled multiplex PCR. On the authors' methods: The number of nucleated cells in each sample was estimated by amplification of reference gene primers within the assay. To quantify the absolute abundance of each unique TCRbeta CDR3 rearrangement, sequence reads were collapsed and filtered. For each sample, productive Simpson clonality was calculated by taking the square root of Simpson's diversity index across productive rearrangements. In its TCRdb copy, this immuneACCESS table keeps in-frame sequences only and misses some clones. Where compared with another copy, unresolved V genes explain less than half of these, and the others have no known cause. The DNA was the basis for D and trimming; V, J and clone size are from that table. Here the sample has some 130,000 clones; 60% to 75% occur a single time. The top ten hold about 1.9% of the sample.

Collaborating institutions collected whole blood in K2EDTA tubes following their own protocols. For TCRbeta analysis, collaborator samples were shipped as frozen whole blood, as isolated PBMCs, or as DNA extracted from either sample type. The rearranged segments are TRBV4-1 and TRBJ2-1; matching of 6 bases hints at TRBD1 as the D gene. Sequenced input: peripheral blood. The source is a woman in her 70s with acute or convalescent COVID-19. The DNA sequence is TGCGCCAGCAGCCAAGAGGTACAGGGTTACAATGAGCAGTTCTTC. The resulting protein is CASSQEVQGYNEQFF.